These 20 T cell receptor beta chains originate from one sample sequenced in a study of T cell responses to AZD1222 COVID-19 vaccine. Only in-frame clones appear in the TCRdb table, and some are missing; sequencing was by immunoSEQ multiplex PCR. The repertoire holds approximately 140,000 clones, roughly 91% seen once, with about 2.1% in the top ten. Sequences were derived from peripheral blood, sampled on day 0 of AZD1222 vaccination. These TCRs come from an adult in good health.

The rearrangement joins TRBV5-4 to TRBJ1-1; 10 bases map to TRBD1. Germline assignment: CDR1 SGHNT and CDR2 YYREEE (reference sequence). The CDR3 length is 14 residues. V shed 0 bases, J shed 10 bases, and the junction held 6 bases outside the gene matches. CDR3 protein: CASSLDGTGVGAFF. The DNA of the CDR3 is TGTGCCAGCAGCTTGGATGGGACAGGGGTAGGAGCTTTCTTT.

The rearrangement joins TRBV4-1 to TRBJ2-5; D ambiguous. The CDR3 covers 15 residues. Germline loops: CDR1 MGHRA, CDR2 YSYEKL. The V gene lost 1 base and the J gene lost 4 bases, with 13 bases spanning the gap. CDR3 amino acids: CASSQAEATRETQYF. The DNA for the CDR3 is TGCGCCAGCAGCCAAGCCGAGGCGACGCGAGAGACCCAGTACTTC.

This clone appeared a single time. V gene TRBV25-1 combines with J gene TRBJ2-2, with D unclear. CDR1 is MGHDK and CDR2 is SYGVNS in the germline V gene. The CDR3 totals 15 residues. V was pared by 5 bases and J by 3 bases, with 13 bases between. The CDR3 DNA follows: TGTGCCAGCAGTAAGGAAAGTTGGTACACCGGGGAGCTGTTTTTT. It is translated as CASSKESWYTGELFF.

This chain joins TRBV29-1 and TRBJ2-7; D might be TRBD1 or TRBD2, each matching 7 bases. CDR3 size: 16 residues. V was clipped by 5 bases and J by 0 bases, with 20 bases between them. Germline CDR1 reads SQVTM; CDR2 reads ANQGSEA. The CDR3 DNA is TGCAGCGTTAAGGGGGAGGGGGCCTTCTTCTCCTACGAGCAGTACTTC. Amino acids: CSVKGEGAFFSYEQYF.

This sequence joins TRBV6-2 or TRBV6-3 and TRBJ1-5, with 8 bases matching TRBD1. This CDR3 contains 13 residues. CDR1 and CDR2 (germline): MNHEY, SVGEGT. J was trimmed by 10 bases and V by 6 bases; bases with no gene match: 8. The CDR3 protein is CASSSGQVSPQHF. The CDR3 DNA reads TGTGCCAGCAGCTCGGGACAGGTATCCCCCCAGCATTTT.

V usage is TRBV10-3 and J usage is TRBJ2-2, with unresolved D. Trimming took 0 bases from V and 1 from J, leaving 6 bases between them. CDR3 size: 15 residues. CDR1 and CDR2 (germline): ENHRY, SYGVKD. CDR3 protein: CAISESAGNTGELFF. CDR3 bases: TGTGCCATCAGTGAGTCGGCAGGGAACACCGGGGAGCTGTTTTTT.

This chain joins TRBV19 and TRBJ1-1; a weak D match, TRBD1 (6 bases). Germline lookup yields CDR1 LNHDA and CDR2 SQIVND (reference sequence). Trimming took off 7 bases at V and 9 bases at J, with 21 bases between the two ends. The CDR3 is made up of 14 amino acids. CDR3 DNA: TGTGCCAGTATCCCCCAAAGGGGGGGGACAAAAGCTTTCTTT. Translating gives CASIPQRGGTKAFF. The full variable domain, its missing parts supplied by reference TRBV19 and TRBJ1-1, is DGGITQSPKYLFRKEGQNVTLSCEQNLNHDAMYWYRQDPGQGLRLIYYSQIVNDFQKGDIAEGYSVSREKKESFPLTVTSAQKNPTAFYLCASIPQRGGTKAFFGQGTRLTVV.

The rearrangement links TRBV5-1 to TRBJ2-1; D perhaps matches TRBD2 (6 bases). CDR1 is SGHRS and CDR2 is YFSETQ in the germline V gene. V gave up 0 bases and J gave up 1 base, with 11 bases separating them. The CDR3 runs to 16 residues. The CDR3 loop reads CASSLDPAGSYNEQFF. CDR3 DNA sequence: TGCGCCAGCAGCTTGGACCCAGCGGGTTCCTACAATGAGCAGTTCTTC.

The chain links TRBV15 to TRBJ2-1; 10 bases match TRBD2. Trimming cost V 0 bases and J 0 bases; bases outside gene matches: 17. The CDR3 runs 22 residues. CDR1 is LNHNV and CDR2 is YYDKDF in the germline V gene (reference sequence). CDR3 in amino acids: CATSRESQASGSAYGSYNEQFF. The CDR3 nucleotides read TGTGCCACCAGCAGAGAAAGTCAGGCTAGCGGGAGCGCCTATGGCTCCTACAATGAGCAGTTCTTC.

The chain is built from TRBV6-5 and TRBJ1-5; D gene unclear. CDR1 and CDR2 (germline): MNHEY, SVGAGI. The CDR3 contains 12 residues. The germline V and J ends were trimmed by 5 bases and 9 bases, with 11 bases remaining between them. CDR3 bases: TGTGCCAGCAGTCAGCTACGGGGGCCCCAGCATTTT. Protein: CASSQLRGPQHF.

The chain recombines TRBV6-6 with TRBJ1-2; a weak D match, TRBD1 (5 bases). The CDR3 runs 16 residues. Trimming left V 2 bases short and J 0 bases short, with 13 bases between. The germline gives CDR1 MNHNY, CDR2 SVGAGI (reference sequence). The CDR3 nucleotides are TGTGCCAGCAGTTACAAAGGGACCGCCGCTAACTATGGCTACACCTTC. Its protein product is CASSYKGTAANYGYTF.

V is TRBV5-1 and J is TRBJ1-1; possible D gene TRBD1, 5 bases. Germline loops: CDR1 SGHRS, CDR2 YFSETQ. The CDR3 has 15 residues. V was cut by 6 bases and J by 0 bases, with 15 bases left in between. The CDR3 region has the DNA TGCGCCAGCACCCTCTTGGGGGAGATGAACACTGAAGCTTTCTTT. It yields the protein CASTLLGEMNTEAFF.

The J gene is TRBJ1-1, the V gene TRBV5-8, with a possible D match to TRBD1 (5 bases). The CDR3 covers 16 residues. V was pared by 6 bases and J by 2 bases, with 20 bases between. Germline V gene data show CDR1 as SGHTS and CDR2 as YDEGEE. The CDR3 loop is CASNPTGALGNTEAFF. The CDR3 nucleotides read TGTGCCAGCAACCCGACCGGGGCCCTGGGAAACACTGAAGCTTTCTTT. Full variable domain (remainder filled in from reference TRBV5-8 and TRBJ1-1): EAGVTQSPTHLIKTRGQQATLRCSPISGHTSVYWYQQALGLGLQFLLWYDEGEERNRGNFPPRFSGRQFPNYSSELNVNALELEDSALYLCASNPTGALGNTEAFFGQGTRLTVV.

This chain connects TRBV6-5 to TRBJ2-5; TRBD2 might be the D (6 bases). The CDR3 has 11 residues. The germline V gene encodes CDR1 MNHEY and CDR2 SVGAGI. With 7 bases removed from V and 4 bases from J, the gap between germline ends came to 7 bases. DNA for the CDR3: TGTGCCAGCACACTAGCAGAGACCCAGTACTTC. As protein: CASTLAETQYF.

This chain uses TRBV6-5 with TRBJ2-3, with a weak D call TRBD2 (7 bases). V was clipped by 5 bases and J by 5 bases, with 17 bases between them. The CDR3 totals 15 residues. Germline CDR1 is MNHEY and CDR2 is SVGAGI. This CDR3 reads CASSRMGGGVDTQYF. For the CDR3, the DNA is TGTGCCAGCAGTCGTATGGGCGGGGGCGTAGATACGCAGTATTTT.

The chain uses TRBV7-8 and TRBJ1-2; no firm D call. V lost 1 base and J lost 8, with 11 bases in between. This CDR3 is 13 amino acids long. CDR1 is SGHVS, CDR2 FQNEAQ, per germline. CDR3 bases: TGTGCCAGCAGCTTAGACCGGATGGGAGGCTACACCTTC. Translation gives CASSLDRMGGYTF.

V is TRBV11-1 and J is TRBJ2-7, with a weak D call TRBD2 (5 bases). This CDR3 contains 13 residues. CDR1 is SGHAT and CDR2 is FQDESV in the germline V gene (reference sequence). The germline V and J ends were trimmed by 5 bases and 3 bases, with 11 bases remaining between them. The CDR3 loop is CASSRTGVYEQYF. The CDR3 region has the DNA TGTGCCAGCAGCAGGACCGGGGTCTACGAGCAGTACTTC.

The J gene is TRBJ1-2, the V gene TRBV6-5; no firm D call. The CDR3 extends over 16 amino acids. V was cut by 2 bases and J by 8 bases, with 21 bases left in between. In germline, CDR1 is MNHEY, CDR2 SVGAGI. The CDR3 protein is CASSYQAVWGTGGYTF. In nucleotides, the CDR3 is TGTGCCAGCAGTTACCAGGCGGTTTGGGGAACGGGCGGCTACACCTTC.

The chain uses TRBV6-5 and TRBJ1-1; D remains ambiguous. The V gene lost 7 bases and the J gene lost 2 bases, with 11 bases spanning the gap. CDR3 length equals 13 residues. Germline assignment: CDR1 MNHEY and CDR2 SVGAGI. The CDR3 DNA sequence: TGTGCCAGCAACCGACTGCTAAACACTGAAGCTTTCTTT. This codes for CASNRLLNTEAFF.

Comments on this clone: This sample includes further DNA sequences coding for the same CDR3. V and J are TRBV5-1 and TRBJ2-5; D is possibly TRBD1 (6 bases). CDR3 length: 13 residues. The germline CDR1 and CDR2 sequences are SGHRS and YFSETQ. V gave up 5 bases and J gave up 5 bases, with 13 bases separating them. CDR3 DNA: TGCGCCAGCAGTACGGACAGAGGGGAGACCCAGTACTTC. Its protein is CASSTDRGETQYF.